Here is one TCR beta chain with its context. The antigen is undetermined. This entry is derived from a study of cytomegalovirus exposure and HLA in healthy donors. Study at large: Prior work identified some 120 million unique TCR beta sequences in about 179 million T cells. Study-level points and caveats: One variant, a missense change in DCLRE1C, was linked in a later analysis to TCR beta V- and J-gene trimming. Sequencing depth roughly uniform across donors was assumed in presence/absence analyses. The listing of 150 or so TCR beta chains classed them as cytomegalovirus-associated.

Primers for the PCR totalled 60 Vbeta and 13 Jbeta. Clones were read by immunoSEQ multiplex PCR, and TCRdb kept only the in-frame ones, dropping some. The sample has 76,000 or so clones, nearly 80% seen once. The CDR3 spans 11 residues. Between the trimmed V and J ends, which lost 5 bases and 4 bases, there was a span of 5 bases. Germline V gives CDR1 SGHVS, CDR2 FQNEAQ. The receptor comes from a woman in her thirties or forties in good health and CMV-seropositive. Sequencing was performed on PBMCs. The rearrangement links TRBV7-8 to TRBJ1-2; no reliable D call. The chain's CDR3 is CASSPGYGYTF. The CDR3 DNA reads as TGTGCCAGCAGCCCCGGCTATGGCTACACCTTC.